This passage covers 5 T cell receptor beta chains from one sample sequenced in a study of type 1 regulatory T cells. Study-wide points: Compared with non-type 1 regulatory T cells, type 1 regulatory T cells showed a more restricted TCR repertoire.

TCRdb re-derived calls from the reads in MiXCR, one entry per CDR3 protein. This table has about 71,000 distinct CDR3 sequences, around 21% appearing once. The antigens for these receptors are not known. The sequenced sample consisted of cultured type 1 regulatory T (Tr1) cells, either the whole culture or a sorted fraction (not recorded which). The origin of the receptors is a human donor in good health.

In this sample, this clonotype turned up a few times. The CDR3: CASQAGRERGYTF. The CDR3, as DNA: TGTGCCAGCCAGGCAGGCCGAGAGCGTGGCTACACCTTC. This chain links TRBV2 with TRBJ1-2, with D unresolved. CDR1 is SNHLY, CDR2 FYNNEI, per germline. This CDR3 is 13 amino acids long. The germline V and J ends were trimmed by 8 bases and 7 bases, with 17 bases remaining between them.

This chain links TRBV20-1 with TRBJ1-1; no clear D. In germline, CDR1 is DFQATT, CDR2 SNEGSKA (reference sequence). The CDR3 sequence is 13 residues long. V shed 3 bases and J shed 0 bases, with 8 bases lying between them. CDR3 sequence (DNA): TGCAGTGCTAGGACACCTCTGAACACTGAAGCTTTCTTT. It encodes CSARTPLNTEAFF.

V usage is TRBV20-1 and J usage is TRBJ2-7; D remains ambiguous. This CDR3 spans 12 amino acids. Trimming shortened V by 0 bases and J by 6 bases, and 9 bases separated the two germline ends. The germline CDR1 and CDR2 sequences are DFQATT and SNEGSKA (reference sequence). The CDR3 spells CSARDNLPEQYF. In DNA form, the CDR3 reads TGCAGTGCTAGAGATAACCTTCCCGAGCAGTACTTC.

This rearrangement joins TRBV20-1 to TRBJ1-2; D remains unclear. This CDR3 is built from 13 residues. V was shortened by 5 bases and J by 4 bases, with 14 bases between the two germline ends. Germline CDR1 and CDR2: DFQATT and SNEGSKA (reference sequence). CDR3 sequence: CSAPRAGSYGYTF. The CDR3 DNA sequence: TGCAGTGCTCCCCGCGCGGGAAGCTATGGCTACACCTTC.

The CDR3 loop is CASSIGRLQQETQYF. CDR3 in DNA: TGTGCCAGTAGTATAGGCAGGCTTCAACAAGAGACCCAGTACTTC. The gene calls are TRBV19 and TRBJ2-5; no definite D call. The CDR3 is 15 residues long. V was trimmed by 1 base and J by 2 bases, leaving 11 bases between them. The germline gives CDR1 LNHDA, CDR2 SQIVND (reference sequence).